What follows describes a single T cell receptor beta chain. This entry is derived from a study of blood T cell repertoires in COVID-19. In the study's own analysis: Counts of nucleated cells, estimated from reference gene primer amplification, were obtained. Profiling relied on immunoSEQ multiplex PCR, and the TCRdb table lists in-frame clones only, not all of them. The D gene and trimming were derived from the DNA, and the V and J assignments and clone size from that table. The sample yields 300,000 to 450,000 clones, less than 85% seen once. The germline gives CDR1 MNHEY, CDR2 SMNVEV (reference sequence). This CDR3 contains 17 residues. Trimming cost V 3 bases and J 4 bases, with 19 bases left between them.

The clonotype was recovered from a woman younger than 30 with acute or convalescent COVID-19. Sequencing used peripheral blood. The chain employs TRBV27 and TRBJ2-1; a possible D gene is TRBD2 (6 bases). The CDR3 DNA reads TGTGCCAGCAGTTTCTCCGGGACCCCCGCGGGGTACAATGAGCAGTTCTTC. Encoded protein: CASSFSGTPAGYNEQFF.